The present entry profiles one TCR beta chain with its context. Its antigen is not yet known. Per-base quality was not reported, and no clone a single base away is much larger than it. The sequencer listed for this sample is Illumina NovaSeq 6000. Using 5'RACE with constant-segment primers, TCRalpha and TCRbeta cDNA libraries were constructed, with sample barcodes and unique molecular identifiers added in the process. Trizol reagent was used to extract RNA from every sample. Library amplification was performed in two PCR steps, and a second sample barcode and Illumina TruSeq adapters were introduced in the second step. Sequencing of the libraries was done on an Illumina NovaSeq, producing 2 x 150 bp paired-end reads. The authors' pipeline ran thus. The reads were demultiplexed and collapsed into UMI-guided consensus sequences using migec v1.2.7. With mixcr v2.1.11, UMI consensuses were aligned to TRA and TRB V and J templates and assembled into clonotypes. Clonotypes were classified as expanded or contracted when called significant by both edgeR and NoisET, with noise models trained on biological replicates. For edgeR calls, the thresholds were a false discovery rate-adjusted p below 0.01 and a log2 fold-change of 1. As an exploratory analysis of dynamics, PCA with hierarchical clustering was applied to max-normalized trajectories of the 1000 most abundant clonotypes. Each responding clone was given a CD4 or CD8 phenotype based on the CD4+ and CD8+ repertoires, which had been sequenced separately. TCRdb took the public reads, trimmed them with fastp at Q25, ran MiXCR for clone calling and kept in-frame beta chains. Rows merge per CDR3 protein into single entries with the most common DNA and genes. The V and J calls, along with clone size, are taken from TCRdb and not from the paper's own processing. For this sample the table gives more than 300,000 distinct CDR3 sequences, of which roughly an eighth were detected only once. The leading ten clones occupy about 21% of the sample.

These data originate in a study of T-cell memory formation after mild COVID-19 (dated by TCRdb to the early 2020s). A note on the overall study: TCR sequence clusters from the two donors were largely donor specific. In a couple of donors, T-cell clones that expanded and contracted after mild COVID-19 were tracked by sequencing TCRalpha and TCRbeta repertoires over time. Two young, previously healthy adult volunteers made up the cohort, one male and one female.

PBMCs were isolated by Ficoll-Paque density gradient centrifugation. The CDR3 has 12 amino acids, counting the end cysteine and phenylalanine. Of all the DNA, just the CDR3 is kept, 36 bases in frame from base 1. Trimming takes 0 bases from V and 11 bases from J, and the germline ends sit 11 bases apart. The germline V gene gives CDR1 as SGHTS and CDR2 as YDEGEE. Paper-wide results and their limitations: Contracting CD4+ clones were located mainly in the CM and EM memory subsets, whereas CD8+ clones were found to be enriched in EMRA. Some responding clones were detected in pre-infection memory, suggesting pre-existing cross-reactive memory T cells joined the SARS-CoV-2 response. The study covered only a couple of mild cases, and larger cohorts including severe cases with pre-infection samples were considered necessary. SARS-CoV-2 specificity of the second-wave clones peaking on day 37 was not confirmed. Clones that contracted from day 15 to 85 showed balanced CD4/CD8 phenotypes, whereas a second wave of clones that expanded from day 15 to 37 leaned towards CD4+.

This clonotype was obtained from a man aged 18 to 29 who had mild COVID-19 (a few samples of this study predate the infection). The sample titles of this study are shuffled in the database, so cell type and time point are left out; the donor was told from shared clones. The sequencing sample was made of PBMCs or a T cell subset sorted from them (not recorded which). The rearranged segments are TRBV5-8 and TRBJ1-1; no D gene can be assigned with confidence. The CDR3 has the sequence CASSLDQVHAFF. The nucleotide sequence reads as follows: TGTGCCAGCAGCTTGGATCAGGTGCATGCTTTCTTT.